This T cell receptor beta chain was sequenced in a study of T-cell reconstitution after alpha-beta-depleted transplantation in children. Germline V gene sequence: CDR1 DFQATT, CDR2 SNEGSKA (reference sequence). V shed 6 bases and J 0 bases; nucleotides not matched to a gene: 5. CDR3 length equals 14 residues. This clonotype was seen ten or more times. Preparation of the TCRbeta library was carried out with unique molecular identifiers. TCRdb re-derived calls from the PCR reads in MiXCR, one entry per CDR3 protein. The sample lists hundreds of thousands of distinct CDR3 sequences; roughly 15% were seen once.

The chain has TRBV20-1 and TRBJ1-2; TRBD1 aligns across 9 bases. The receptor was derived from a human donor who donated a stem cell graft to a child with acute myeloid leukemia. The specimen was PBMCs from the stem cell graft donor, collected from the stem cell graft. The CDR3 bases are TGCAGTGCAAATAGACAGGGGGCTAACTATGGCTACACCTTC. Its protein is CSANRQGANYGYTF.